This TCR beta chain derives from a study of cytomegalovirus exposure and HLA in healthy donors. Germline-derived CDR1 and CDR2 are SGHDN and FVKESK. Trimming cost V 0 bases and J 4 bases; bases outside gene matches: 3. The CDR3 totals 16 residues. This PCR relied on a set of 60 Vbeta primers and 13 Jbeta primers. Assay used: immunoSEQ multiplex PCR; TCRdb lists only in-frame clones, some missing. The top ten clones hold over 1% of a sample with some 210,000 clones, 75% to 90% of them seen once. Material: PBMCs. The chain has TRBV14 and TRBJ1-2, with TRBD1 matching over 12 bases. The TCR comes from a man between 25 and 39 years old in good health and CMV-seronegative. CDR3 coding DNA: TGTGCCAGCAGCCAAGACGGGACAGGGGGCGGCTATGGCTACACCTTC. Translating it yields CASSQDGTGGGYGYTF.